Given below is one T cell receptor (beta chain) in context. What it recognizes is unknown. This CDR3 is built from 16 residues. The V and J ends lost 5 bases and 6 bases, in that order; junction bases with no gene match: 14. From germline, CDR1 is SSHAT and CDR2 FNYEAQ (reference sequence). The sample originates from a study of T cell repertoires in cytomegalovirus infection. Study at large: In the study, CMV epitopes included recently identified HLA-C-restricted and well-studied HLA-B-restricted ones. From public TCR beta signatures came an indication of both CMV infection and matching HLA type.

Via MiXCR, TCRdb re-called the reads, giving one row per CDR3 protein. This sample yields a few hundred thousand distinct CDR3 sequences, of which 35% to 50% are seen a single time; more than 40% belongs to the top ten. Broader study findings: CMV-specific HLA-C-restricted TCR beta clonotypes dominated the ex vivo response. Carriage of CMV together with the relevant HLA was identifiable through cumulative public TCR beta family frequency.

This sequence was found in a human donor in good health (CMV status not recorded). Some clones in this sample may be carry-over from other donors' samples. Sequences were derived from cultured PBMCs, sampled from culture after CMV antigen stimulation. This chain links TRBV7-7 with TRBJ2-7; the match to TRBD1 covers 9 bases. The CDR3 loop is CASSRDRALRGSEQYF. CDR3 DNA: TGTGCCAGCAGCCGGGACAGGGCGCTAAGGGGTAGCGAGCAGTACTTC.